This TCR beta chain was documented in a study of blood T cell repertoires in COVID-19. Study as a whole: Donors in the United States, Italy and Spain gave samples during acute or convalescent COVID-19.

V was pared by 4 bases and J by 4 bases, with 11 bases of the junction left unmatched. The CDR3 runs to 17 residues. The germline V gene encodes CDR1 SGHNT and CDR2 YYREEE (reference sequence). Original handling: It was from reference gene primer amplification that nucleated cell counts were estimated. Sequenced by immunoSEQ multiplex PCR; TCRdb stores in-frame clones only, minus some. That table furnishes V, J and clone size, whereas the DNA furnished D and trimming. In the table there are about 280,000 clones, roughly 90% of which are singletons. Adults between roughly 18 and 90 years of age took part from 20 to 25 US areas. Recovered status in Cohort 3 required two negative PCRs, clearance, or symptom resolution.

This chain joins TRBV5-4 and TRBJ1-3; the match to TRBD1 covers 10 bases. This clonotype was sampled from a woman in her thirties who had recovered from COVID-19. Material: PBMCs or T cells enriched from blood (not recorded which). The CDR3 spells CASSLAGTGVPGNTIYF. The DNA of the CDR3 is TGTGCCAGCAGCCTCGCCGGGACAGGGGTGCCCGGAAACACCATATATTTT.